This T cell receptor beta chain was recorded in a study of Ad26.COV2.S vaccination and SARS-CoV-2 variants. Study-level background: Sample donor was a member of the COV1001 Ad26.COV2.S trial arm. Ad26.COV2.S given intramuscularly, once or twice 56 days apart.

Sequenced by immunoSEQ multiplex PCR; TCRdb stores in-frame clones only, minus some. The repertoire includes about 350,000 clones, roughly 90% of them detected once, and approximately 5% sits in the top ten. Treatment meaning: roughly 19 received Ad26.COV2.S at low or high dose, single or two shots; roughly five received placebo; per-sample allocation not given. The samples were gathered on day 63 after the first injection of vaccine or placebo. The vaccine antigen was prefusion-stabilized Wuhan SARS-CoV-2 spike. The CDR3 runs to 16 residues. Trimming removed 5 bases at V and 0 bases at J, with 14 bases between. Looked up from germline, CDR1 is LNHDA and CDR2 is SQIVND (reference sequence).

This TCR was sampled from a person between 18 and 59 years old who received the Ad26.COV2.S COVID-19 vaccine or a placebo. Sample: peripheral blood, taken in a trial of Ad26.COV2.S vaccine versus placebo. The chain combines TRBV19 with TRBJ1-5; D remains ambiguous. The CDR3 DNA is TGTGCCAGTAGTCCCCCGACTCCAGCTAGCAATCAGCCCCAGCATTTT. This sequence encodes CASSPPTPASNQPQHF.